These 10 T cell receptor beta chains originate from one sample sequenced in a study of cytomegalovirus exposure and HLA in healthy donors. Primers included in the PCR were 60 Vbeta and 13 Jbeta primers. The repertoire was sequenced with immunoSEQ multiplex PCR; TCRdb's copy has only in-frame clones and lacks some. Of 150,000 to 200,000 clones listed, 65% to 80% are singletons. The sample comprised PBMCs. These receptors all come from a woman aged 50 to 60 in good health and CMV-seropositive.

The chain carries TRBV27 and TRBJ2-7, with TRBD2 matching over 9 bases. CDR3 length equals 14 residues. Trimming cost V 8 bases and J 2 bases; bases outside gene matches: 7. Germline V gene lookup returns CDR1 MNHEY and CDR2 SMNVEV (reference sequence). CDR3 loop: CASGSGGKPYEQYF. CDR3 bases: TGTGCCAGCGGTAGCGGGGGTAAACCCTACGAGCAGTACTTC.

This chain connects TRBV2 to TRBJ1-2; 10 nucleotides agree with TRBD1. The germline CDR1 and CDR2 sequences are SNHLY and FYNNEI. The CDR3 runs 17 residues. After removal of 2 bases from V and 7 bases from J, the junction contained 13 bases not matched to a gene. CDR3 sequence (DNA): TGTGCCAGCAGTGAATTTGTCCAGCGGACAGGGGGGGGTGGCTACACCTTC. Amino acids: CASSEFVQRTGGGGYTF.

This clone was seen a few times. The chain combines TRBV6-6 with TRBJ1-1; 7 bases map to TRBD1. Looked up from germline, CDR1 is MNHNY and CDR2 is SVGAGI (reference sequence). With 10 bases clipped from V and 5 bases from J, the junction kept 10 bases outside the gene matches. The CDR3 runs to 13 residues. CDR3 coding DNA: TGTGCCACCTCAGGGGGAGGAGGTACTGAAGCTTTCTTT. It codes for CATSGGGGTEAFF.

This chain links TRBV5-1 with TRBJ2-5, with 7 bases that match TRBD1. CDR1 is SGHRS, CDR2 YFSETQ, per germline. This CDR3 is built from 14 residues. The trim removed 2 bases at V and 5 bases at J, leaving 6 bases unmatched. The DNA for the CDR3 is TGCGCCAGCAGCTTAACGACAGGGTTGGAGACCCAGTACTTC. This translates into CASSLTTGLETQYF.

The J gene is TRBJ2-7, the V gene TRBV6-5; 12 nucleotides match TRBD1. Germline assignment: CDR1 MNHEY and CDR2 SVGAGI. The CDR3 is 13 amino acids. V dropped 6 bases and J dropped 9; count of bases not matched to a gene: 6. In nucleotides, the CDR3 is TGTGCCAGCAGAGGGGGACAGGGGGCGACGCAGTACTTC. Residues: CASRGGQGATQYF.

The chain carries TRBV4-1 and TRBJ2-1; the D gene is possibly TRBD2 (6 bases). The CDR3 spans 17 residues. Trimming pared 0 bases from V and 7 bases from J, leaving 19 bases between. Per germline, CDR1 MGHRA and CDR2 YSYEKL. The CDR3 is CASSQDPIAGIRNEQFF. For the CDR3, the DNA is TGCGCCAGCAGCCAAGATCCCATCGCGGGGATAAGAAATGAGCAGTTCTTC.

The rearrangement uses TRBV6-1 and TRBJ2-2, with D perhaps matching TRBD2 (7 bases). V was clipped by 7 bases and J by 4 bases, with 13 bases between them. The CDR3 consists of 14 residues. Germline V gene data show CDR1 as MNHNS and CDR2 as SASEGT. In nucleotides, the CDR3 is TGTGCCAGCACGGGGGGCCTCTTCACCGGGGAGCTGTTTTTT. Translation gives CASTGGLFTGELFF.

This clone was detected only a few times. The chain uses TRBV5-4 and TRBJ1-1; D gene uncertain. Per germline, CDR1 SGHNT and CDR2 YYREEE (reference sequence). Trimming removed 0 bases at V and 1 base at J, with 4 bases between. The CDR3 covers 13 residues. The CDR3 is CASSLAGNTEAFF. The CDR3 DNA reads as TGTGCCAGCAGCTTGGCCGGGAACACTGAAGCTTTCTTT.

V gene TRBV7-6 combines with J gene TRBJ2-3; D might be TRBD2 (5 bases). V was clipped by 4 bases and J by 0 bases, with 8 bases between them. From germline, CDR1 is SGHVS and CDR2 FNYEAQ. The length of the CDR3 is 14 residues. The CDR3, as DNA: TGTGCCAGCAGCTCGGGGTATAGCACAGATACGCAGTATTTT. As protein: CASSSGYSTDTQYF.

About this clone: The same CDR3 also results from other DNA sequences found in this sample. Written as DNA, the CDR3 is TGCGCCAGCAGCTTGGGCGGGGGCTCCTACAATGAGCAGTTCTTC. Its protein product is CASSLGGGSYNEQFF. This sequence joins TRBV5-1 and TRBJ2-1, with TRBD2 matching 7 bases. The CDR3 spans 15 residues. V shed 0 bases and J 0 bases; nucleotides not matched to a gene: 0. CDR1 and CDR2 from the germline V gene are SGHRS and YFSETQ.